Each of the 14 T cell receptor beta chains below was sequenced from the same sample in a study of cytomegalovirus exposure and HLA in healthy donors. Primers included in the PCR were 60 Vbeta and 13 Jbeta primers. Libraries were prepared by immunoSEQ multiplex PCR; TCRdb keeps only in-frame clonotypes and omits some of them. This table has 170,000 or so clones, more than 60% appearing once. Sample: PBMCs. The origin of the receptors is a woman under 40 in good health and CMV-seronegative.

A few counts support this clone. The CDR3 loop reads CSARDKNTIYF. In DNA, the CDR3 is TGCAGTGCTAGAGATAAAAACACCATATATTTT. This rearrangement joins TRBV20-1 to TRBJ1-3; unclear D gene. The V end lost 0 bases, the J end lost 6 bases, and 3 bases lay between the germline ends. Germline V gene data show CDR1 as DFQATT and CDR2 as SNEGSKA (reference sequence). The CDR3 contains 11 residues.

In this sample, this clone turned up once. The chain is built from TRBV2 and TRBJ1-5, with 8 positions matching TRBD1. V was clipped by 4 bases and J by 3 bases; unmatched bases: 8. In germline, CDR1 is SNHLY, CDR2 FYNNEI. This CDR3 has 16 residues. In DNA form, the CDR3 reads TGTGCCAGCAGTGGTCGGGACAGGAAGTTCAATCAGCCCCAGCATTTT. The encoded protein is CASSGRDRKFNQPQHF. Full variable domain (rest looked up from reference TRBV2 and TRBJ1-5): EPEVTQTPSHQVTQMGQEVILRCVPISNHLYFYWYRQILGQKVEFLVSFYNNEISEKSEIFDDQFSVERPDGSNFTLKIRSTKLEDSAMYFCASSGRDRKFNQPQHFGDGTRLSIL.

The gene calls are TRBV6-1 and TRBJ1-2; D not resolved. The CDR3 totals 12 residues. Trimming shortened V by 5 bases and J by 8 bases, and 12 bases separated the two germline ends. Germline-derived CDR1 and CDR2 are MNHNS and SASEGT. Written as DNA, the CDR3 is TGTGCCAGCAGTCGCATGTCGGGGGGCTACACCTTC. The encoded protein is CASSRMSGGYTF.

This clone was counted only a few times. CDR3 loop: CASSDSDGYTF. The DNA of the CDR3 is TGTGCCAGCAGCGACTCGGATGGCTACACCTTC. The chain carries TRBV7-9 and TRBJ1-2; no clear D. CDR3 length: 11 residues. The V and J ends lost 5 bases and 6 bases respectively, with 7 bases between them. Germline V gene lookup returns CDR1 SEHNR and CDR2 FQNEAQ (reference sequence).

For this clone: At one of its ends the junction is not consistent with the germline gene, which may arise from a read error. The chain links TRBV5-1 to TRBJ1-1; 8 nucleotides line up with TRBD1. The V gene's germline CDR1 is SGHRS and CDR2 YFSETQ. This CDR3 is built from 13 residues. CDR3 amino acids: CASGLTGTGKPFF. The DNA of the CDR3 is TGCGCCAGCGGCTTAACCGGGACAGGAAAACCTTTCTTT. The full variable domain, in which reference TRBV5-1 and TRBJ1-1 provide the parts outside the CDR3, is KAGVTQTPRYLIKTRGQQVTLSCSPISGHRSVSWYQQTPGQGLQFLFEYFSETQRNKGNFPGRFSGRQFSNSRSEMNVSTLELGDSALYLCASGLTGTGKPFFGQGTRLTVV.

This sequence joins TRBV11-2 and TRBJ1-2; TRBD1 agrees at 7 bases. Trimming cost V 1 base and J 4 bases; bases outside gene matches: 15. The germline V gene encodes CDR1 SGHAT and CDR2 FQNNGV. CDR3 length: 18 residues. The CDR3: CASSLASTGKPGTYGYTF. The CDR3 region has the DNA TGTGCCAGCAGCTTAGCGTCGACAGGGAAGCCTGGGACCTATGGCTACACCTTC.

J is TRBJ2-7 and V is TRBV5-6, with 8 positions matching TRBD1. The V gene's germline CDR1 is SGHDT and CDR2 YYEEEE. Trimming took 1 base from V and 2 from J; bases not matched to a gene: 2. CDR3 size: 14 residues. The CDR3 reads CASSLPTGAYEQYF. DNA of the CDR3: TGTGCCAGCAGCTTGCCGACAGGGGCCTACGAGCAGTACTTC.

This clone was detected once. The chain links TRBV19 to TRBJ2-7; D call uncertain. With 3 bases removed from V and 7 bases from J, the gap between germline ends came to 7 bases. Germline V gives CDR1 LNHDA, CDR2 SQIVND (reference sequence). The CDR3 consists of 11 residues. CDR3 residues: CASSINREQYF. The CDR3 nucleotides read TGTGCCAGTAGTATCAATCGGGAGCAGTACTTC.

This clone was detected once. The chain links TRBV27 to TRBJ2-1; 10 nucleotides line up with TRBD2. CDR1 is MNHEY and CDR2 is SMNVEV in the germline V gene (reference sequence). The V segment lost 5 bases and the J segment 12 bases; nucleotides outside the gene matches: 4. This CDR3 spans 12 amino acids. This CDR3 is CASSPRTSGQFF. Here the CDR3 DNA reads TGTGCCAGCAGTCCCAGGACTAGCGGGCAGTTCTTC.

V and J are TRBV19 and TRBJ1-5, with 9 bases identical to TRBD1. From germline, CDR1 is LNHDA and CDR2 SQIVND (reference sequence). The CDR3 is 15 residues long. Trimming removed 3 bases from V and 3 bases from J; junction bases left unmatched: 3. CDR3 in amino acids: CASSMGQGFNQPQHF. The CDR3 bases are TGTGCCAGTAGTATGGGACAGGGCTTCAATCAGCCCCAGCATTTT.

This clone occurred a few times. V is TRBV5-1 and J is TRBJ1-6, with D possibly matching TRBD1 (5 bases). The CDR3 consists of 14 residues. Germline values: CDR1 SGHRS, CDR2 YFSETQ. Deletions cut 1 base from V and 15 bases from J, with 17 bases between. The CDR3 sequence: CASSLFSGESYLHF. The CDR3 DNA reads as TGCGCCAGCAGCTTGTTTTCGGGGGAATCATACCTCCACTTT.

This chain uses TRBV4-1 with TRBJ2-2; 9 bases agree with TRBD1. Germline CDR1 MGHRA, CDR2 YSYEKL. This CDR3 is 15 amino acids long. With 7 bases clipped from V and 1 base from J, the junction kept 4 bases outside the gene matches. CDR3 sequence: CASNYRGRNTGELFF. CDR3 sequence (DNA): TGCGCCAGCAATTACAGGGGGCGGAACACCGGGGAGCTGTTTTTT.

The V gene is TRBV25-1, the J gene TRBJ1-5; D remains ambiguous. Trimming took off 5 bases at V and 2 bases at J, with 4 bases between the two ends. This CDR3 is built from 12 residues. The V gene's germline CDR1 is MGHDK and CDR2 SYGVNS. The CDR3 DNA is TGTGCCAGCAGTTCGGGCAATCAGCCCCAGCATTTT. It specifies CASSSGNQPQHF.

This clone was seen more than once but under ten times. Written as DNA, the CDR3 is TGTGCCAGCAGCCCTATCGGACAGGGGAACCATGAGCAGTTCTTC. It translates to CASSPIGQGNHEQFF. This rearrangement joins TRBV7-9 to TRBJ2-1; 9 bases are a match to TRBD1. The CDR3 is made up of 15 amino acids. Germline V CDR1 and CDR2: SEHNR, FQNEAQ (reference sequence). V gave up 5 bases and J gave up 8 bases; unmatched junction bases: 10.